This T cell receptor beta chain was sequenced in a study of blood T cell repertoires in COVID-19. Study details: Acute and convalescent COVID-19 samples came from the United States, Italy and Spain. Sample material is recorded as cDNA or gDNA derived from T cells, B-cell-depleted T cells, or PBMCs.

V shed 0 bases and J shed 0 bases, with 15 bases lying between them. The germline V gene has CDR1 SGHVS and CDR2 FNYEAQ. There are 18 residues in the CDR3. Original handling: Reference gene primer amplification yielded estimated nucleated cell counts. Measured with immunoSEQ multiplex PCR; TCRdb has only the in-frame clones, and not every one. D and trimming were read from the DNA, whereas the V and J calls and clone size are those reported in that table. The sample has tens of thousands of clones, about 86% seen once. The chain couples TRBV7-6 to TRBJ2-1, with D perhaps TRBD2 (5 bases). This TCR was recovered from a man older than 75 with active COVID-19. The sequenced sample consisted of peripheral blood. CDR3 residues: CASSLALPSPSSYNEQFF. In nucleotides, the CDR3 is TGTGCCAGCAGCTTAGCGCTTCCTAGCCCGAGCTCCTACAATGAGCAGTTCTTC.